Sequencing of this T cell receptor beta chain was carried out in a study of cytomegalovirus exposure and HLA in healthy donors. Study findings and constraints: Most subjects' HLA-A and HLA-B alleles were reportedly predicted from TCR beta sequences. Trimming of TCR beta V- and J-genes showed a link, identified in a later analysis, to a missense DCLRE1C variant. DRB1 had the most TCR associations and HLA-C the fewest, a later analysis found, with rates varying by HLA locus.

Primers for the PCR totalled 60 Vbeta and 13 Jbeta. The table came from immunoSEQ multiplex PCR; TCRdb's copy has only in-frame clones and leaves some out. The table records about 140,000 clones, around 81% of them present only once. The germline V gene has CDR1 GTSNPN and CDR2 SVGIG (reference sequence). V lost 0 bases to trimming and J lost 5 bases; unmatched junction nucleotides: 13. This CDR3 contains 17 residues. On this clone: What it binds is unknown.

The chain joins TRBV30 to TRBJ1-5; the match to TRBD1 covers 7 bases. Input material: PBMCs. This receptor was taken from a man aged 50 or older in good health and CMV-seronegative. DNA of the CDR3: TGTGCCTGGAGTGTACAGCTCGGGCAGGGGGTAGATCAGCCCCAGCATTTT. Amino acids: CAWSVQLGQGVDQPQHF.